This T cell receptor beta chain was recovered during a study of regulatory T cells in long-lasting Graves disease. Time point denoted: newly diagnosed GD, antithyroid drugs for less than 3 months. The TCR library used RNA extracted from PBMCs. Graves' disease was diagnosed by American Thyroid Association guidelines. One endocrinology department in Xi'an, China, was where patients came from. This clonotype was recorded many times. The trim removed 2 bases at V and 4 bases at J, leaving 8 bases unmatched. This CDR3 has 16 amino acids. Per the germline V gene, CDR1 is SGHTA and CDR2 is FQGNSA. CDR3-region Arm-PCR and iRepertoire HTBI primers produced the TCR beta libraries. TCRdb ran MiXCR on the multiplex PCR reads and lists one entry per CDR3 protein. The repertoire holds around 420,000 distinct CDR3 sequences, with approximately 16% as singletons. These data were likewise used in another study, on T cells in Graves' hyperthyroidism and ophthalmopathy. That work states: Each patient was aged 18 to 65 and had newly diagnosed hyperthyroidism of under 2 months' duration.

This material consisted of peripheral blood mononuclear cells (PBMCs), taken at new diagnosis, from a patient treated with antithyroid drugs. The chain has TRBV7-2 and TRBJ2-3; 8 nucleotides line up with TRBD1. The receptor was derived from a woman in her thirties or forties with Graves disease. The CDR3 region has the DNA TGTGCCAGCAGCTTACTCACAGGGGGGATGGCAGATACGCAGTATTTT. It is translated as CASSLLTGGMADTQYF.